This T cell receptor (beta chain) was obtained from a study of molecular identifiers for immune sequencing clone quantification. Study-wide results and caveats: The study reportedly detected spiked Jurkat TCR RNA from one cell among about a million naive cells.

A few counts support this clonotype. Its matching antigen is unknown. The CDR3 totals 13 residues. Germline CDR1 is SEHNR and CDR2 is FQNEAQ (reference sequence). Trimming removed 11 bases from V and 4 bases from J, with 15 bases in between. TCRdb re-analysed the PCR reads in MiXCR, keeping a single row per CDR3 protein. Of about 320,000 distinct CDR3 sequences listed, around a fifth are singletons. Naive CD8 library inputs spanned about 17,000 to 1,100,000 sorted cells and 10%, 30% or 50% RNA. CD8+CD4-CCR7+CD45RA+ sorting gave the naive CD8 T cells. V is TRBV7-9 and J is TRBJ1-3, with a weak D call TRBD1 (6 bases). Sample: naive CD8+ T cells from blood, with Jurkat cell RNA spiked in. Subset described: FACS-sorted CD8+CD4-CCR7+CD45RA+ naive T cells. The sequence was obtained from a human donor in good health. Some libraries in this study had Jurkat cell RNA spiked in. In nucleotides, the CDR3 is TGTGCCTCCAGGGCAGGGGTCGGAAACACCATATATTTT. It translates to CASRAGVGNTIYF.